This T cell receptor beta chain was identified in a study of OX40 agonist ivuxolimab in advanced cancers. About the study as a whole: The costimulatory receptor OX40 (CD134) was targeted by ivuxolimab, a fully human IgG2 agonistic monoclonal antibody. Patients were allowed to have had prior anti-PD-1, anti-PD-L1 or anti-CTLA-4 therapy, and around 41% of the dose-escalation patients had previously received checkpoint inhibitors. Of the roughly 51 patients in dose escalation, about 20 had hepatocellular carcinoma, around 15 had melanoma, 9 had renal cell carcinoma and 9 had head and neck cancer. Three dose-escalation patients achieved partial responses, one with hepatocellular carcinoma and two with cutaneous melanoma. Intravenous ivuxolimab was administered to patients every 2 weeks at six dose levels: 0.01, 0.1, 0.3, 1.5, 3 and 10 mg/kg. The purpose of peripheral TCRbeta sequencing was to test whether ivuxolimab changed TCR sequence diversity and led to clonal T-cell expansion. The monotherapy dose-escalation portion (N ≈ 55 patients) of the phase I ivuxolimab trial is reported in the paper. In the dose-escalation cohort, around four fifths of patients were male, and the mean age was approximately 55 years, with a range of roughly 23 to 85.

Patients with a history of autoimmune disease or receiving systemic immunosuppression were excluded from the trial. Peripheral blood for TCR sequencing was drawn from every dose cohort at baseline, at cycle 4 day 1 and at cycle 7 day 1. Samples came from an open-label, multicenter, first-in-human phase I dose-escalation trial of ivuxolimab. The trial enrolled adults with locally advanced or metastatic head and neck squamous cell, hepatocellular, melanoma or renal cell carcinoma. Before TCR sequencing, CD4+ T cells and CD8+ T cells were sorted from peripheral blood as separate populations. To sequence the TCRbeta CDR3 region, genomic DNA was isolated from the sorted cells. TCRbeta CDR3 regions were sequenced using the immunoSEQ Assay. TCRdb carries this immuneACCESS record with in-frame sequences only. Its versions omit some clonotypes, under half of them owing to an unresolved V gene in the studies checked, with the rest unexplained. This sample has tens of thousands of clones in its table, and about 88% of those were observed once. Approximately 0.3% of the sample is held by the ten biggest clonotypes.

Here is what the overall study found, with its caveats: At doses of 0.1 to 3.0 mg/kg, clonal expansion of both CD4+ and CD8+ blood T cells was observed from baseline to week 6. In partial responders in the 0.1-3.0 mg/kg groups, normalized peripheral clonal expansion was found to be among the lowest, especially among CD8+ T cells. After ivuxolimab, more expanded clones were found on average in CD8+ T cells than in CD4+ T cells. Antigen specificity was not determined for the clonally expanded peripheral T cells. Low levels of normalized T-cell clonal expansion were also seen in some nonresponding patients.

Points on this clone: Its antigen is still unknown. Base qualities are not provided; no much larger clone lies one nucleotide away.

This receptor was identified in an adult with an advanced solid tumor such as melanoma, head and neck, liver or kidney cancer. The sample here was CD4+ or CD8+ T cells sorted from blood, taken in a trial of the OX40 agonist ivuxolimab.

The CDR3: CASSPPGGNEQFF. The nucleotide sequence reads as follows: TGTGCCAGCAGCCCCCCCGGGGGCAATGAGCAGTTCTTC. In this chain, TRBV14 is recombined with TRBJ2-1; the best D guess is TRBD2, with 6 bases matching. The CDR3, cysteine through phenylalanine, is 13 amino acids long. This entry keeps only the CDR3 DNA: 39 bases, framed from base 1. CDR1 and CDR2 are drawn from the germline V gene: SGHDN, FVKESK. V gives up 4 bases and J gives up 6 bases, and the segment between their germline ends measures 10 bases.